One sample yielded the 17 T cell receptor beta chains listed below, sequenced in a study of a mutant IDH1 vaccine in newly diagnosed glioma. The repertoire was sequenced with immunoSEQ multiplex PCR; TCRdb's copy has only in-frame clones and lacks some. The sample consists of 25,000 to 35,000 clones, about 85% of them appearing once. Time point described: week 5, during vaccination. It was 300 ug of mutant IDH1 20-mer peptide that made up each vaccine dose, given with topical imiquimod. Antigens for these TCRs are unknown. Here the sequenced sample was peripheral blood mononuclear cells (PBMCs), taken from a glioma patient whose treatment included an IDH1 peptide vaccine. These receptors originate from a woman in her thirties or forties with glioma. Some clones in this sample may be carry-over from other donors' samples.

This rearrangement joins TRBV27 to TRBJ1-3; no clear D gene. CDR3 length: 15 amino acids. CDR1 MNHEY and CDR2 SMNVEV come from the germline V gene (reference sequence). The V and J ends lost 6 bases and 0 bases respectively, with 12 bases between them. The CDR3 DNA reads TGTGCCAGCAGAGAACTGGGAGACTCTGGAAACACCATATATTTT. It specifies CASRELGDSGNTIYF.

This chain uses TRBV9 with TRBJ1-4; D is unresolved. The CDR3 contains 14 residues. Germline CDR1 reads SGDLS; CDR2 reads YYNGEE. Trimming removed 0 bases from V and 7 bases from J, with 10 bases in between. For the CDR3, the DNA is TGTGCCAGCAGCGTAGGGAGGATCGGTGAAAAACTGTTTTTT. It yields the protein CASSVGRIGEKLFF.

Judged by abundance, this clone is medium-sized. This sequence joins TRBV6-5 and TRBJ1-4; 10 bases are shared with TRBD1. Looked up from germline, CDR1 is MNHEY and CDR2 is SVGAGI. The CDR3 extends over 16 amino acids. Trimming at V came to 4 bases and at J to 4 bases, leaving 6 bases not matched to a gene. CDR3 residues: CASSLRQGAVNEKLFF. DNA of the CDR3: TGTGCCAGCAGTTTACGACAGGGGGCTGTTAATGAAAAACTGTTTTTT.

The chain joins TRBV27 to TRBJ1-5, with TRBD1 matching 7 bases. The trim removed 5 bases at V and 4 bases at J, leaving 5 bases unmatched. Germline V gives CDR1 MNHEY, CDR2 SMNVEV (reference sequence). The CDR3 is made up of 14 amino acids. CDR3 coding DNA: TGTGCCAGCAGTCTACAGGGGACTAATCAGCCCCAGCATTTT. Amino acids: CASSLQGTNQPQHF.

This chain uses TRBV28 with TRBJ2-5, with 8 bases fitting TRBD1. V dropped 5 bases and J dropped 4; count of bases not matched to a gene: 9. The germline gives CDR1 MDHEN, CDR2 SYDVKM. The CDR3 has 15 amino acids. The CDR3 reads CASSPGTGMLETQYF. Here the CDR3 DNA reads TGTGCCAGCAGTCCGGGGACAGGAATGTTAGAGACCCAGTACTTC.

With regard to this clone: A read error may account for a junction end that differs from germline. V and J are TRBV9 and TRBJ2-1; D gene uncertain. This CDR3 is built from 15 residues. The V gene's germline CDR1 is SGDLS and CDR2 YYNGEE. The CDR3 DNA reads as TGTGCCAGCAACGTAGCACCGAGCTCCTACAATGAGCAGTTCTTC. Translating it yields CASNVAPSSYNEQFF.

This chain connects TRBV28 to TRBJ2-3, with D hard to call. This CDR3 has 15 residues. The germline CDR1 and CDR2 sequences are MDHEN and SYDVKM. V lost 4 bases and J lost 5, with 16 bases in between. CDR3 DNA: TGTGCCAGCAGTTCACCAGCGAGGACCCTAGATACGCAGTATTTT. It yields the protein CASSSPARTLDTQYF. The whole variable domain, filled in from reference TRBV28 and TRBJ2-3, reads DVKVTQSSRYLVKRTGEKVFLECVQDMDHENMFWYRQDPGLGLRLIYFSYDVKMKEKGDIPEGYSVSREKKERFSLILESASTNQTSMYLCASSSPARTLDTQYFGPGTRLTVL.

The chain is built from TRBV27 and TRBJ2-7, with D hard to call. CDR3 length: 13 amino acids. Germline V gene data show CDR1 as MNHEY and CDR2 as SMNVEV (reference sequence). Deletions cut 3 bases from V and 7 bases from J, with 13 bases between. The chain's CDR3 is CASSFARPGEQYF. CDR3 bases: TGTGCCAGCAGTTTCGCGCGCCCCGGGGAGCAGTACTTC.

The chain couples TRBV10-3 to TRBJ2-7; a weak D match, TRBD2 (5 bases). V was shortened by 0 bases and J by 11 bases, with 14 bases between the two germline ends. CDR3 length: 13 residues. Germline V gene lookup returns CDR1 ENHRY and CDR2 SYGVKD. This CDR3 reads CAISESSDQEEYF. CDR3 in DNA: TGTGCCATCAGTGAGTCGTCCGATCAGGAGGAGTACTTC.

The rearrangement uses TRBV7-2 and TRBJ2-7; the D call may be TRBD1 or TRBD2 (5 bases each). There are 16 residues in the CDR3. CDR1 is SGHTA and CDR2 is FQGNSA in the germline V gene. Trimming left V 1 base short and J 3 bases short, with 16 bases between. The CDR3 loop is CASSLEFGGGGYEQYF. CDR3 nucleotides: TGTGCCAGCAGCTTAGAGTTTGGGGGTGGGGGCTACGAGCAGTACTTC.

The chain joins TRBV9 to TRBJ2-1; 8 bases are a match to TRBD2. The junction had 2 bases not matched to a gene; V was cut back by 0 bases and J by 3 bases. The CDR3 has 15 residues. Germline values: CDR1 SGDLS, CDR2 YYNGEE. CDR3 amino acids: CASSVVSGGYNEQFF. The CDR3 DNA follows: TGTGCCAGCAGCGTAGTGAGCGGGGGCTACAATGAGCAGTTCTTC. Drawing the rest from reference TRBV9 and TRBJ2-1, the complete variable domain is DSGVTQTPKHLITATGQRVTLRCSPRSGDLSVYWYQQSLDQGLQFLIQYYNGEERAKGNILERFSAQQFPDLHSELNLSSLELGDSALYFCASSVVSGGYNEQFFGPGTRLTVL.

The chain joins TRBV28 to TRBJ1-2; the D gene is possibly TRBD1 (6 bases). Germline V gene data show CDR1 as MDHEN and CDR2 as SYDVKM. This CDR3 has 16 residues. Trimming removed 9 bases from V and 5 bases from J, with 25 bases in between. The CDR3 coding sequence is TGTGCCAGTAACTTACAGGGTTTGTCACCCCCTTATGGCTACACCTTC. This sequence encodes CASNLQGLSPPYGYTF.

The chain has TRBV5-4 and TRBJ2-2; 12 bases are a match to TRBD1. CDR1 is SGHNT, CDR2 YYREEE, per germline (reference sequence). V trimming: 3 bases; J trimming: 0 bases; junction bases outside the gene matches: 9. CDR3 length: 19 amino acids. The CDR3 nucleotides are TGTGCCAGCAGCTCCAGGGACAGGGGGCGCGGGACGAACACCGGGGAGCTGTTTTTT. As protein: CASSSRDRGRGTNTGELFF.

The chain has TRBV7-8 and TRBJ2-7; D uncertain. Germline CDR1 reads SGHVS; CDR2 reads FQNEAQ. V lost 1 base and J lost 4, with 5 bases in between. The CDR3 totals 12 residues. This CDR3 is CASSLESYEQYF. The CDR3 DNA reads TGTGCCAGCAGCTTAGAGTCTTACGAGCAGTACTTC.

The count of this clone is one. The chain uses TRBV19 and TRBJ2-7; D is unresolved. The V end was cut by 3 bases, the J end by 3 bases, with 15 bases between. Per germline, CDR1 LNHDA and CDR2 SQIVND (reference sequence). The CDR3 consists of 15 residues. The CDR3 sequence is CASSIPRGGYYEQYF. The DNA for the CDR3 is TGTGCCAGTAGTATCCCACGCGGCGGTTACTACGAGCAGTACTTC.

V usage is TRBV6-4 and J usage is TRBJ2-6; weak D call: TRBD1 (5 bases). Between the trimmed V and J ends, which lost 2 bases and 3 bases, there was a span of 5 bases. Germline V gives CDR1 MRHNA, CDR2 SNTAGT. The CDR3 runs to 14 residues. The CDR3 nucleotides are TGTGCCAGCAGTGACAGGGGTGGGGCCAACGTCCTGACTTTC. Translated: CASSDRGGANVLTF.

The chain recombines TRBV5-1 with TRBJ2-3, with 13 nucleotides matching TRBD2. The CDR3 extends over 17 amino acids. The V gene end was trimmed by 2 bases and the J gene end by 4 bases; junction bases not matched to a gene: 7. Germline CDR1 SGHRS, CDR2 YFSETQ. CDR3 residues: CASSFSRGLAGADTQYF. In nucleotides, the CDR3 is TGCGCCAGCAGCTTTTCGAGAGGACTAGCGGGGGCAGATACGCAGTATTTT.